This T cell receptor (beta chain) comes out of a study of T cell clonotyping in hematopoietic cell transplantation. Study results and caveats: After transplant, recipient diversity fell while pathologically expanded clonotypes grew through day 180. Broader posttransplant TCR repertoire diversity was predicted by graft donor and pretransplant recipient Inverse Simpson Index values. No sorting was done, leaving CD4 and CD8 contributions mixed. At the given depth, recipient repertoires were over 95% de novo clonotypes.

Germline values: CDR1 SGHVS, CDR2 FNYEAQ. The CDR3 extends over 16 amino acids. Germline trimming cut 0 bases from V and 4 bases from J; bases unmatched to any gene: 6. Remarks on this clone: The antigen remains undetermined.

Data came from immunoSEQ multiplex PCR; TCRdb stores just in-frame clones and leaves some out. The profile covers 5,500 to 9,000 clones, with 85% to 90% appearing a single time and under 5.5% taken by the ten largest. The rearrangement uses TRBV7-6 and TRBJ1-3; TRBD1 matches 7 bases. The specimen was PBMCs, collected 100 days after allogeneic stem cell transplant. The clonotype comes from a male patient aged 50 to 59 who had an allogeneic stem cell transplant from a related donor, so the T cells may come from the graft donor. Some clones in this sample may be carry-over from other donors' samples. The CDR3 DNA is TGTGCCAGCAGCTTAGCAAGACAGGGAACCGGAAACACCATATATTTT. Translating it yields CASSLARQGTGNTIYF. The entire variable domain, with the rest obtained from reference TRBV7-6 and TRBJ1-3, is as follows: GAGVSQSPRYKVTKRGQDVALRCDPISGHVSLYWYRQALGQGPEFLTYFNYEAQQDKSGLPNDRFSAERPEGSISTLTIQRTEQRDSAMYRCASSLARQGTGNTIYFGEGSWLTVV.